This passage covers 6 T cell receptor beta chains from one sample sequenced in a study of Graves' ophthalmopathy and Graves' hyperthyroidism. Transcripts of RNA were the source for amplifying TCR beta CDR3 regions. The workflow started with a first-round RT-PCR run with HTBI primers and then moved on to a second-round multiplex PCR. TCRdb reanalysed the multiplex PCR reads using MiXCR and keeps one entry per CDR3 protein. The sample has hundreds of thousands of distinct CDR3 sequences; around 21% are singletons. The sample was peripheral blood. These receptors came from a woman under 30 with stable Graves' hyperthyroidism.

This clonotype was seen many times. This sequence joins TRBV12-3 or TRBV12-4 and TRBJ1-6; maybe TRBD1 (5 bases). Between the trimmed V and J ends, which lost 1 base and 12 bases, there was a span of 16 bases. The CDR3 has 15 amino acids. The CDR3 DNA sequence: TGTGCCAGCAGTTTAGTCGGGACGGGTCTAATACCCCTCCACTTT. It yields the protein CASSLVGTGLIPLHF.

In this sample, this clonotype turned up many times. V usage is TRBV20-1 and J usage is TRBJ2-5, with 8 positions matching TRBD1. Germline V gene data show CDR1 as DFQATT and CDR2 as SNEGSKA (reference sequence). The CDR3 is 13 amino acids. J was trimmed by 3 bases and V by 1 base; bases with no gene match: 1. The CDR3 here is CSARVDREETQYF. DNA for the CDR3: TGCAGTGCTAGAGTGGACAGGGAAGAGACCCAGTACTTC.

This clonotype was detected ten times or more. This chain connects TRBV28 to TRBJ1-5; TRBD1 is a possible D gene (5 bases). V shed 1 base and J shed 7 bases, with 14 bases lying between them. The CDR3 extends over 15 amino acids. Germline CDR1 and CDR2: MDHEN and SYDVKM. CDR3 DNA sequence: TGTGCCAGCAGTTTATCCGTCCAGGGCGGACAGCCCCAGCATTTT. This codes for CASSLSVQGGQPQHF.

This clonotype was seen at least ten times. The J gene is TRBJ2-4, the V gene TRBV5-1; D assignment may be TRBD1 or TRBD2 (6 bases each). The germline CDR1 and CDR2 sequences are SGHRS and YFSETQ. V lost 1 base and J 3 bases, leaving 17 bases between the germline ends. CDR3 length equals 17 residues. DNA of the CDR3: TGCGCCAGCAGCTTGTTCATCAGCGAGGGGGGCAAAAACATTCAGTACTTC. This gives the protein CASSLFISEGGKNIQYF.

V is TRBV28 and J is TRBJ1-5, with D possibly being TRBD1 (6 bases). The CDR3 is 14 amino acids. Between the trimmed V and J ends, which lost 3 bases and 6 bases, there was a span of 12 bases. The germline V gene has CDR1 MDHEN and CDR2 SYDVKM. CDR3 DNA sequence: TGTGCCAGCAGTTTCCCCGGGGGCGGTCAGCCCCAGCATTTT. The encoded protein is CASSFPGGGQPQHF. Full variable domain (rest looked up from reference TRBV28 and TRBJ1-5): DVKVTQSSRYLVKRTGEKVFLECVQDMDHENMFWYRQDPGLGLRLIYFSYDVKMKEKGDIPEGYSVSREKKERFSLILESASTNQTSMYLCASSFPGGGQPQHFGDGTRLSIL.

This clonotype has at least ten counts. The CDR3 DNA reads as TGCAGTGCTAGAGATCCCCCTCTAGCGTTCGACGAGCAGTACTTC. This translates into CSARDPPLAFDEQYF. The chain joins TRBV20-1 to TRBJ2-7, with D maybe TRBD2 (6 bases). Per the germline V gene, CDR1 is DFQATT and CDR2 is SNEGSKA (reference sequence). V lost 0 bases, J lost 5 bases, and 17 bases lay in between. The CDR3 covers 15 residues.